The subject of this entry is one TCR beta chain. This record comes from a study of blood T cell repertoires in COVID-19. Study information: Samples representing acute and convalescent COVID-19 were sourced from the United States, Italy and Spain. PBMCs, B-cell-depleted T cells, or T cells were the source of the cDNA or gDNA that made up the material.

Per the germline V gene, CDR1 is LNHDA and CDR2 is SQIVND (reference sequence). The CDR3 totals 15 residues. The V gene end was trimmed by 0 bases and the J gene end by 7 bases; junction bases not matched to a gene: 6. Authors' analysis steps: Amplifying reference gene primers gave estimates of nucleated cell counts. Some clones are missing from TCRdb's copy, which holds only in-frame ones; the method was immunoSEQ multiplex PCR. That table gives V, J and clone size, and the DNA gave D and trimming. Here the sample spans 35,000 to 45,000 clones, 65% to 80% being singletons. The sequence came from a man in his 60s with active COVID-19. Sequencing used peripheral blood. The chain recombines TRBV19 with TRBJ1-5; TRBD1 matches 7 bases. The CDR3 loop is CASSIDRQGEQPQHF. The DNA for the CDR3 is TGTGCCAGTAGTATAGACCGACAGGGAGAACAGCCCCAGCATTTT.